These T cell receptor beta chains were read from a single sample in a study of cytomegalovirus exposure and HLA in healthy donors. Only in-frame clones appear in the TCRdb table, and some are missing; sequencing was by immunoSEQ multiplex PCR. Of 150,000 or so clones listed, about 80% are singletons. Sequenced input: PBMCs. The source of these receptors is a man in his forties in good health and CMV-seropositive. Both conserved end residues are part of each CDR3. The D gene is left open where the match is weak. Clone size is given for some rows only: seen once, a few or many times, or a class if the clone is expanded.

D gene	V gene	clone size	CDR3 length	J gene	CDR3 protein	CDR3 DNA
TRBD1	TRBV2	many	13	TRBJ2-7	CASGGQGSYEQYF	TGTGCTTCCGGGGGACAGGGCTCCTACGAGCAGTACTTC
TRBD2	TRBV7-9	few	16	TRBJ2-5	CSSSPTSGRGRETQYF	TGTTCCAGCAGCCCGACTAGCGGGAGGGGGCGGGAGACCCAGTACTTC
.	TRBV28	once	15	TRBJ2-7	CASTVRTVNPYEQYF	TGTGCCAGCACGGTTCGGACAGTCAATCCCTACGAGCAGTACTTC
.	TRBV4-1	.	18	TRBJ2-3	CASSQEGAGLPRTDTQYF	TGCGCCAGCAGCCAAGAAGGAGCGGGCCTACCCCGCACAGATACGCAGTATTTT
.	TRBV7-9	.	17	TRBJ2-2	CSSSLVGRRRLTGELFF	TGTTCCAGCAGCTTAGTTGGAAGGAGACGCCTCACCGGGGAGCTGTTTTTT
TRBD2	TRBV5-4	.	15	TRBJ2-1	CASSHRTSGSNEQFF	TGTGCCAGCAGCCACAGGACTAGCGGGAGCAATGAGCAGTTCTTC
TRBD2	TRBV6-5	.	15	TRBJ2-1	CASSYRSAGGAEQFF	TGTGCCAGCAGCTACAGGTCTGCGGGGGGAGCTGAGCAGTTCTTC
.	TRBV5-1	.	13	TRBJ1-1	CASSLNWSEKAFF	TGCGCCAGCAGCTTGAATTGGTCAGAAAAAGCTTTCTTT
TRBD2	TRBV7-3	.	14	TRBJ2-7	CASSSAGGSEEQYF	TGTGCCAGCAGCTCAGCGGGAGGGTCTGAGGAGCAGTACTTC
.	TRBV11-3	.	12	TRBJ2-2	CASSLGPGELFF	TGTGCCAGCAGCTTAGGGCCCGGGGAGCTGTTTTTT
TRBD1	TRBV18	.	15	TRBJ2-2	CASSRLDRDTGELFF	TGTGCCAGCTCACGACTGGACAGGGACACCGGGGAGCTGTTTTTT
.	TRBV7-8	.	14	TRBJ2-7	CASSPRDFTYEQYF	TGTGCCAGCAGCCCGAGGGATTTTACGTACGAGCAGTACTTC
.	TRBV4-3	.	16	TRBJ2-4	CASSQDFTGPQNIQYF	TGCGCCAGCAGCCAGGATTTTACAGGGCCCCAAAACATTCAGTACTTC
TRBD2	TRBV2	.	19	TRBJ2-1	CASSEPLAGRGRIGNEQFF	TGTGCCAGCAGTGAACCATTAGCGGGGAGGGGACGAATAGGCAATGAGCAGTTCTTC
.	TRBV5-4	.	12	TRBJ1-6	CASSGLGSPLHF	TGTGCCAGCAGCGGACTGGGGTCACCCCTCCACTTT
TRBD1	TRBV11-2	.	12	TRBJ2-1	CASSKQGDEQFF	TGTGCCAGCAGCAAACAGGGGGATGAGCAGTTCTTC
.	TRBV12-5	once	11	TRBJ2-7	CASGFAYEQYF	TGTGCTAGTGGTTTCGCCTACGAGCAGTACTTC
TRBD1	TRBV6-1	.	16	TRBJ1-2	CASSVSLGQGPYGYTF	TGTGCCAGCAGTGTCTCTCTAGGACAGGGACCCTATGGCTACACCTTC
.	TRBV15	.	15	TRBJ2-7	CATSRDRVPREEQYF	TGTGCCACCAGCAGAGATCGGGTACCGAGGGAAGAGCAGTACTTC
TRBD2	TRBV10-1	.	11	TRBJ2-3	CASSEQREKYF	TGCGCCAGCAGTGAGCAGCGGGAGAAGTATTTT
.	TRBV29-1	.	15	TRBJ1-2	CSVEGLSGTFYGYTF	TGCAGCGTTGAAGGATTGTCCGGGACTTTCTATGGCTACACCTTC
TRBD2	TRBV28	.	15	TRBJ2-5	CASRGLAKIEGTQYF	TGTGCCAGCAGGGGACTAGCGAAAATAGAGGGGACCCAGTACTTC
TRBD1	TRBV18	.	16	TRBJ2-6	CASSPGQLSGANVLTF	TGTGCCAGCTCACCGGGACAGCTCTCTGGGGCCAACGTCCTGACTTTC
.	TRBV23-1	few	12	TRBJ1-6	CASARLYRPLHF	TGCGCCAGCGCCCGACTCTATAGGCCCCTCCACTTT
TRBD2	TRBV7-9	few	15	TRBJ2-3	CASSLLAGGADTQYF	TGTGCCAGCAGCTTACTAGCGGGAGGAGCAGATACGCAGTATTTT
.	TRBV6-6	.	12	TRBJ1-5	CASSYPDQPQHF	TGTGCCAGCAGTTACCCGGATCAGCCCCAGCATTTT
.	TRBV6-6	.	11	TRBJ2-7	CASSPGREQYF	TGTGCCAGCAGTCCAGGGCGCGAGCAGTACTTC
TRBD1	TRBV5-1	.	15	TRBJ2-1	CASNTGTGIYNEQFF	TGCGCCAGCAACACCGGGACAGGGATTTACAATGAGCAGTTCTTC
TRBD1	TRBV6-6	.	16	TRBJ1-5	CASSYGGDRGPQPQHF	TGTGCCAGCAGTTACGGGGGTGACAGGGGGCCTCAGCCCCAGCATTTT
.	TRBV9	.	15	TRBJ2-5	CASSVDPSSQETQYF	TGTGCCAGCAGCGTAGACCCTAGCAGCCAAGAGACCCAGTACTTC
.	TRBV27	.	13	TRBJ1-1	CASSLGRGAEAFF	TGTGCCAGCAGTTTGGGGCGTGGAGCTGAAGCTTTCTTT